The clone carrying this T cell receptor beta chain has a count of ten or more. These data are taken from a study of blood T cells in healthy people across ages. Sample-barcoded 5' priming and a J-beta primer mix drove a second PCR of roughly 6 to 12 cycles. TCRdb passed the 5' RACE reads through MiXCR, listing each CDR3 protein once. The sample lists fewer than 700,000 distinct CDR3 sequences; roughly 43% were seen once. CDR1 and CDR2 from the germline V gene are LGHDT and YNNKEL (reference sequence). Unmatched junction bases numbered 17, after V lost 1 base and J lost 2 bases. CDR3 size: 21 residues.

Sample: blood. The TCR sequence derives from a man older than 75 in good health. The chain joins TRBV3-1 to TRBJ2-3; 11 bases match TRBD2. As DNA, the CDR3 is TGTGCCAGCAGCCAAGGGACAGGGATCTCGACTAGCGGGGACTCCACAGATACGCAGTATTTT. This codes for CASSQGTGISTSGDSTDTQYF.